Included here is one T cell receptor (beta chain) sequence, with context. Method: immunoSEQ multiplex PCR; TCRdb's copy keeps in-frame clones and lacks some. This sample has almost 85,000 clones, with 75% to 90% found just once. With autoimmune disease history or systemic immunosuppression, patients were excluded. This specimen comes from a study of OX40 agonist ivuxolimab in advanced cancers. Study-wide background: All patients had ivuxolimab intravenously every 2 weeks at 0.01 to 10 mg/kg. Participants, 75% to 90% male, averaged about 59 years of age, ranging from about 20 to 80. Partial responses, seen in three patients, involved one hepatocellular carcinoma and two cutaneous melanomas.

J gave up 3 bases and V 8 bases, and 7 bases lay outside the gene matches. This CDR3 comprises 15 residues. From germline, CDR1 is WSHSY and CDR2 SAAADI. The V call is TRBV10-2, the J call TRBJ2-1, with 10 bases fitting TRBD2. The clonotype was recovered from an adult with an advanced solid tumor such as melanoma, head and neck, liver or kidney cancer. The starting material was CD4+ or CD8+ T cells sorted from blood, obtained in a trial of the OX40 agonist ivuxolimab. The CDR3 loop reads CASAQLAGDYNEQFF. For the CDR3, the DNA is TGCGCCAGCGCCCAGCTAGCGGGGGACTACAATGAGCAGTTCTTC.